The 10 T cell receptor beta chains listed next were all sequenced from one sample in a study of regulatory T cells in long-lasting Graves disease. The time point denotes: newly diagnosed GD, antithyroid drugs for less than 3 months. After RNA was extracted from PBMCs, the TCR library was made from it. Both iRepertoire HTBI primers and Arm-PCR of CDR3 regions were used to build the TCR beta libraries. TCRdb re-derived calls from the multiplex PCR reads in MiXCR, one entry per CDR3 protein. This table holds around 500,000 distinct CDR3 sequences, roughly 13% found once. These data were also reused for a study on T cells in Graves' hyperthyroidism and ophthalmopathy.

Material: peripheral blood mononuclear cells (PBMCs), obtained at new diagnosis, from a patient treated with antithyroid drugs. These TCRs come from a young man with Graves disease.

This clonotype was detected only a few times. The chain uses TRBV19 and TRBJ2-1; D tentatively reads TRBD1 or TRBD2 (6 bases each). CDR1 is LNHDA, CDR2 SQIVND, per germline (reference sequence). CDR3 length: 15 amino acids. V was pared by 7 bases and J by 4 bases, with 17 bases between. The CDR3 nucleotides are TGTGCCAGTAAGAGGGGGAGCGGGTATTACAATGAGCAGTTCTTC. Amino acids: CASKRGSGYYNEQFF.

This clonotype was found many times. J is TRBJ2-4 and V is TRBV6-1, with D unclear. The ends were cut back, 2 bases at V and 8 bases at J, with 16 bases in the middle. The CDR3 loop spans 15 amino acids. The germline V gene has CDR1 MNHNS and CDR2 SASEGT. The CDR3 sequence is CASSENVLVLDIQYF. CDR3 nucleotides: TGTGCCAGCAGTGAAAACGTCCTTGTGCTGGACATTCAGTACTTC.

This clonotype occurred a few times. The V and J genes are TRBV7-9 and TRBJ2-5, with D hard to call. In germline, CDR1 is SEHNR, CDR2 FQNEAQ (reference sequence). V dropped 1 base and J dropped 4 bases, with 10 bases sitting between them. This CDR3 contains 14 residues. Here the CDR3 DNA reads TGTGCCAGCAGCTTAGAGAAGGAGATAGAGACCCAGTACTTC. Its translation: CASSLEKEIETQYF.

Ten or more counts support this clonotype. The gene calls are TRBV20-1 and TRBJ2-7; 9 bases are a match to TRBD1. The length of the CDR3 is 13 residues. The germline V gene encodes CDR1 DFQATT and CDR2 SNEGSKA (reference sequence). V lost 6 bases, J lost 5 bases, and 8 bases stayed unmatched. The CDR3, as DNA: TGCAGTGCCTCGACAGGGGGTTCGAACGAGCAGTACTTC. Translation: CSASTGGSNEQYF.

This clonotype was counted between two and nine times. V gene TRBV7-6 combines with J gene TRBJ2-1, with D unclear. Germline V gives CDR1 SGHVS, CDR2 FNYEAQ. CDR3 length: 11 residues. The V end was cut by 2 bases, the J end by 10 bases, with 6 bases between. CDR3 coding DNA: TGTGCCAGCAGCTTAAGTGAAGAGCAGTTCTTC. Residues: CASSLSEEQFF.

Details on this clonotype: The junction departs from germline at one end; a sequencing error may be responsible. This chain links TRBV7-7 with TRBJ2-1, with D possibly matching TRBD2 (6 bases). This CDR3 has 17 amino acids. In germline, CDR1 is SSHAT, CDR2 FNYEAQ (reference sequence). CDR3 sequence (DNA): TGTGCTAGCAGCTTAGAGGCCGCGGGACTTTCGGTCGGTGAGCAGTTCTTC. It encodes CASSLEAAGLSVGEQFF.

This clonotype was seen repeatedly, ten times or more. The V and J genes are TRBV7-8 and TRBJ1-1, with D perhaps TRBD1 (5 bases). The CDR3 contains 13 residues. Per the germline V gene, CDR1 is SGHVS and CDR2 is FQNEAQ. The V gene lost 5 bases and the J gene lost 10 bases, with 17 bases spanning the gap. CDR3 DNA: TGTGCCAGCAGCCCCGCCGGGATGGGGCGAGCTTTCTTT. Protein: CASSPAGMGRAFF.

This clonotype came up many times. The rearrangement links TRBV19 to TRBJ1-1; D ambiguous. CDR1 LNHDA and CDR2 SQIVND come from the germline V gene (reference sequence). The ends were cut back, 0 bases at V and 3 bases at J, with 14 bases in the middle. CDR3 length equals 16 residues. The CDR3 here is CASSIDSYYWDTEAFF. CDR3 in DNA: TGTGCCAGTAGTATAGACTCCTACTACTGGGACACTGAAGCTTTCTTT.

The sample holds many counts of this clonotype. CDR3 amino acids: CASSLGSRGYEQYF. Written as DNA, the CDR3 is TGTGCCAGCAGCTTAGGGAGTAGAGGGTACGAGCAGTACTTC. The chain couples TRBV7-2 to TRBJ2-7; D is perhaps TRBD2 (5 bases). Germline V gives CDR1 SGHTA, CDR2 FQGNSA. The germline V and J ends were trimmed by 1 base and 4 bases, with 11 bases remaining between them. CDR3 length: 14 amino acids.

This clonotype was observed many times. The V gene is TRBV27, the J gene TRBJ2-1; D perhaps matches TRBD2 (5 bases). V gave up 1 base and J gave up 7 bases, with 17 bases separating them. This CDR3 is built from 16 residues. CDR1 is MNHEY, CDR2 SMNVEV, per germline (reference sequence). This chain's CDR3 is CASSLFSGRRGNEQFF. The DNA for the CDR3 is TGTGCCAGCAGTTTATTCTCGGGCAGGCGAGGGAATGAGCAGTTCTTC.